The 21 T cell receptor beta chains presented below share a single source sample, sequenced in a study of CD8 T cells in Susac syndrome (dated by TCRdb to the late 2010s). Receptor amplification or capture employed the immunoSEQ multiplex PCR assay. RNA was extracted using the RNeasy kit, and about 0.45 to 1 microgram was reverse transcribed with random hexamers. The raw public data were reprocessed by TCRdb itself: fastp quality trimming at Q25, MiXCR clonotype calling, in-frame beta chains only. For every CDR3 protein sequence, its rows merge into one entry that carries the most common genes and DNA. The sample records approximately 190,000 distinct CDR3 sequences, approximately 94% of which are singletons. The ten largest clones represent 0.075% to 0.1% of the sample. The sample consisted of CD4+ T cells from PBMCs. These receptors originate from a human donor with Susac syndrome.

In DNA form, the CDR3 reads TGTGCCAGTAGTCCGGGGGGGCGGGAGCAGTACTTC. Encoded protein: CASSPGGREQYF. The rearrangement uses TRBV19 and TRBJ2-7, with 8 bases matching TRBD2. Germline-derived CDR1 and CDR2 are LNHDA and SQIVND (reference sequence). The CDR3 is 12 amino acids. With V trimmed by 5 bases and J by 7 bases, 4 bases remained unmatched.

The rearrangement uses TRBV12-3 or TRBV12-4 and TRBJ1-1, with a weak D call TRBD1 (5 bases). The CDR3 runs to 13 residues. The ends were cut back, 2 bases at V and 10 bases at J, with 14 bases in the middle. In DNA, the CDR3 is TGTGCCAGCAGTTTACCCCCCGGGGGGGGAGCTTTCTTT. It is translated as CASSLPPGGGAFF.

The table lists this clonotype with a count of one. This chain links TRBV5-1 with TRBJ2-1; D is possibly TRBD2 (7 bases). This CDR3 has 15 amino acids. Germline values: CDR1 SGHRS, CDR2 YFSETQ. V was cut by 4 bases and J by 2 bases, with 13 bases left in between. CDR3 protein: CASSEGGVTYNEQFF. The CDR3 region has the DNA TGCGCCAGCAGCGAAGGGGGGGTCACCTACAATGAGCAGTTCTTC.

The chain joins TRBV5-6 to TRBJ2-7; the match to TRBD2 covers 12 bases. The CDR3 is 16 amino acids. The V gene's germline CDR1 is SGHDT and CDR2 YYEEEE. The ends lost 2 bases at V and 1 base at J; junction bases unmatched: 4. The DNA of the CDR3 is TGTGCCAGCAGCTTTTACGGACTAGCGGGGTCCTACGAGCAGTACTTC. It encodes CASSFYGLAGSYEQYF.

The CDR3 sequence is CASSFVGPSEQFF. The CDR3 DNA is TGTGCCAGCAGTTTCGTGGGGCCCAGTGAGCAGTTCTTC. This chain links TRBV12-3 or TRBV12-4 with TRBJ2-1; TRBD1 is a possible D gene (5 bases). There are 13 residues in the CDR3. Trimming removed 3 bases from V and 9 bases from J, with 12 bases in between.

This chain connects TRBV20-1 to TRBJ1-5, with TRBD1 identical over 8 bases. The CDR3 runs 14 residues. J lost 2 bases, V lost 6 bases, and 6 bases had no gene match. Germline assignment: CDR1 DFQATT and CDR2 SNEGSKA (reference sequence). CDR3 sequence: CSAKEDRGNQPQHF. The CDR3 DNA sequence: TGCAGTGCCAAGGAGGACAGGGGCAATCAGCCCCAGCATTTT.

The J gene is TRBJ2-2, the V gene TRBV4-2, with TRBD2 matching 14 bases. V lost 2 bases and J lost 1; bases outside the gene matches: 3. The CDR3 covers 18 residues. The germline V gene encodes CDR1 LGHNA and CDR2 YNFKEQ. The CDR3 reads CASSQPGLAGENTGELFF. The CDR3 DNA sequence: TGTGCCAGCAGCCAACCGGGACTAGCGGGGGAGAACACCGGGGAGCTGTTTTTT.

The chain combines TRBV20-1 with TRBJ1-2, with unresolved D. Trimming left V 3 bases short and J 4 bases short, with 21 bases between. In germline, CDR1 is DFQATT, CDR2 SNEGSKA (reference sequence). This CDR3 contains 16 residues. The CDR3 reads CSASGSRGQRTYGYTF. CDR3 bases: TGCAGTGCTAGTGGTAGTCGCGGGCAAAGAACCTATGGCTACACCTTC.

The CDR3 is CASSRSTTSGGAIEQFF. The CDR3 DNA is TGTGCCAGCAGCCGTAGCACTACTAGCGGGGGGGCTATTGAGCAGTTCTTC. J is TRBJ2-1 and V is TRBV7-3, with TRBD2 matching over 13 bases. The junction had 13 bases not matched to a gene; V was cut back by 5 bases and J by 9 bases. CDR1 and CDR2 from the germline V gene are SGHTA and FQGTGA. The CDR3 consists of 17 residues.

The gene calls are TRBV6-5 and TRBJ1-1; 10 nucleotides agree with TRBD1. Germline values: CDR1 MNHEY, CDR2 SVGAGI. J was trimmed by 4 bases and V by 3 bases; bases with no gene match: 8. CDR3 length: 16 amino acids. Here the CDR3 reads CASSYSGTGVPTEAFF. The DNA for the CDR3 is TGTGCCAGCAGTTATTCCGGGACAGGGGTCCCCACTGAAGCTTTCTTT.

This chain uses TRBV6-5 with TRBJ2-7, with 8 positions matching TRBD2. V dropped 5 bases and J dropped 0; count of bases not matched to a gene: 3. The CDR3 spans 14 residues. Germline lookup yields CDR1 MNHEY and CDR2 SVGAGI. The CDR3 reads CASSRGGHSYEQYF. The CDR3 nucleotides are TGTGCCAGCAGTCGGGGGGGACACTCCTACGAGCAGTACTTC.

The genes are TRBV11-2 and TRBJ1-5; 7 nucleotides agree with TRBD1. The V and J ends lost 5 bases and 5 bases, in that order; junction bases with no gene match: 6. Per the germline V gene, CDR1 is SGHAT and CDR2 is FQNNGV. This CDR3 region has 14 residues. CDR3: CASSPRDRDQPQHF. The CDR3 region has the DNA TGTGCCAGCAGCCCCCGGGACAGAGATCAGCCCCAGCATTTT.

The V and J genes are TRBV30 and TRBJ2-2, with D possibly matching TRBD2 (7 bases). The CDR3 contains 15 residues. The germline V and J ends were trimmed by 1 base and 4 bases, with 13 bases remaining between them. The V gene's germline CDR1 is GTSNPN and CDR2 SVGIG (reference sequence). The CDR3: CAWSERGATTGELFF. The CDR3 region has the DNA TGTGCCTGGAGTGAACGGGGGGCGACCACCGGGGAGCTGTTTTTT.

This chain links TRBV6-5 with TRBJ1-2; the D is unclear. CDR1 MNHEY and CDR2 SVGAGI come from the germline V gene. Trimming removed 9 bases from V and 4 bases from J, with 9 bases in between. The CDR3 loop spans 11 amino acids. CDR3 region: CASLDSYGYTF. For the CDR3, the DNA is TGTGCCAGTTTAGACTCCTATGGCTACACCTTC.

The CDR3 protein is CSAGAGTGVGSNQPQHF. The CDR3 nucleotides are TGCAGTGCTGGGGCGGGGACAGGGGTCGGGAGCAATCAGCCCCAGCATTTT. The chain joins TRBV20-1 to TRBJ1-5; 10 positions agree with TRBD1. Per the germline V gene, CDR1 is DFQATT and CDR2 is SNEGSKA (reference sequence). J lost 1 base, V lost 5 bases, and 11 bases had no gene match. The CDR3 is 17 residues long.

The chain recombines TRBV29-1 with TRBJ2-7; TRBD2 might be the D (6 bases). This CDR3 region has 14 residues. Trimming removed 4 bases at V and 5 bases at J, with 18 bases between. Germline loops: CDR1 SQVTM, CDR2 ANQGSEA. The chain's CDR3 is CSVVRDGPSDEQYF. In nucleotides, the CDR3 is TGCAGCGTTGTGCGGGATGGCCCCTCGGACGAGCAGTACTTC.

V usage is TRBV7-2 and J usage is TRBJ1-2, with a tentative D call TRBD1 (6 bases). V lost 1 base and J lost 5, with 11 bases in between. The germline gives CDR1 SGHTA, CDR2 FQGNSA. The CDR3 covers 14 residues. CDR3 region: CASSLEQGRYGYTF. The CDR3 DNA is TGTGCCAGCAGCTTAGAACAGGGAAGGTATGGCTACACCTTC. The entire variable domain, with the rest obtained from reference TRBV7-2 and TRBJ1-2, is as follows: GAGVSQSPSNKVTEKGKDVELRCDPISGHTALYWYRQSLGQGLEFLIYFQGNSAPDKSGLPSDRFSAERTGGSVSTLTIQRTQQEDSAVYLCASSLEQGRYGYTFGSGTRLTVV.

This chain joins TRBV29-1 and TRBJ1-1; D is undetermined. The CDR3 runs to 13 residues. Germline loops: CDR1 SQVTM, CDR2 ANQGSEA. V was trimmed by 4 bases and J by 3 bases, leaving 12 bases between them. This CDR3 reads CSVAADMDTEAFF. The CDR3 DNA sequence: TGCAGCGTTGCTGCGGATATGGACACTGAAGCTTTCTTT.

The chain combines TRBV19 with TRBJ2-1; 8 positions agree with TRBD2. The CDR3 spans 15 residues. Trimming cost V 5 bases and J 2 bases; bases outside gene matches: 5. CDR1 is LNHDA, CDR2 SQIVND, per germline (reference sequence). The CDR3 nucleotides read TGTGCCAGTAGTGACGGGGGGGCGGCCTACAATGAGCAGTTCTTC. It encodes CASSDGGAAYNEQFF.

The rearrangement joins TRBV5-4 to TRBJ2-1, with a weak D call TRBD2 (5 bases). With 1 base removed from V and 3 bases from J, the gap between germline ends came to 20 bases. This CDR3 contains 18 residues. CDR1 SGHNT and CDR2 YYREEE come from the germline V gene (reference sequence). This CDR3 is CASSLPAGGSKVYNEQFF. The CDR3 nucleotides are TGTGCCAGCAGCTTGCCTGCCGGAGGATCCAAAGTCTACAATGAGCAGTTCTTC.

J is TRBJ1-1 and V is TRBV3-1; a weak D match, TRBD1 (5 bases). The germline CDR1 and CDR2 sequences are LGHDT and YNNKEL (reference sequence). The CDR3 is 13 residues long. Trimming cost V 8 bases and J 4 bases, with 14 bases left between them. The CDR3 is CASVLGGSTEAFF. CDR3 DNA: TGTGCCAGCGTTCTCGGGGGTAGCACTGAAGCTTTCTTT.